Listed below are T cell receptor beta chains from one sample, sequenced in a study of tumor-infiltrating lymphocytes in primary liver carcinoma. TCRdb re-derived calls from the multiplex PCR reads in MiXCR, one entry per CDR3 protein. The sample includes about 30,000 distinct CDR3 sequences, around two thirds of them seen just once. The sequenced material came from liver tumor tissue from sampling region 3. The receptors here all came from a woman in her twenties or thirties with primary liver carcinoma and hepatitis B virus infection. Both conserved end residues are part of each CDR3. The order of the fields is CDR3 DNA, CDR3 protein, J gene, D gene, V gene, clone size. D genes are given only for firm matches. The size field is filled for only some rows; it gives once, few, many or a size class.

DNA: TGTGCCAGCAGCCCCCTAGGGGTAGAAGAGACCCAGTACTTC
CDR3: CASSPLGVEETQYF
J: TRBJ2-5
D: NA
V: TRBV28
size: many

DNA: TGTGCCAGCACCCAAGATGCGGGGTACAATGAGCAATTCTTC
CDR3: CASTQDAGYNEQFF
J: TRBJ2-1
D: NA
V: TRBV14
size: NA

DNA: TGTGCCATCAGCTTAGGCCCCCCGGGACAGGGATGGGAGATCCAGTACTTC
CDR3: CAISLGPPGQGWEIQYF
J: TRBJ2-5
D: TRBD1
V: TRBV11-2
size: NA

DNA: TGCATCGTCGAAGATCTAGTCCTGGAGACCCAGTACTTC
CDR3: CIVEDLVLETQYF
J: TRBJ2-5
D: NA
V: TRBV29-1
size: NA

DNA: TGTGCCATCAAAGTCTCAGGGCCCGGATCTGAAGCTTTCTTT
CDR3: CAIKVSGPGSEAFF
J: TRBJ1-1
D: NA
V: TRBV28
size: NA

DNA: TGTGTCAGCCAGGGAGGGTTTGACAATCAGCCCCAGCATTTT
CDR3: CVSQGGFDNQPQHF
J: TRBJ1-5
D: NA
V: TRBV6-6
size: few

DNA: TGTGCCATCAAGGGGGACGCTTGCGGGAGAAGTCTCGATGAGCAGTTCTTT
CDR3: CAIKGDACGRSLDEQFF
J: TRBJ2-1
D: NA
V: TRBV10-3
size: few

DNA: TGTGCCAGCAGCTTAGATGGAGGGGTCTGCAATGAGCTGTTCTTC
CDR3: CASSLDGGVCNELFF
J: TRBJ2-1
D: NA
V: TRBV11-3
size: NA

DNA: TGTGCCAGCAGCCTTTGGATGACAGATACGCAGTATTTT
CDR3: CASSLWMTDTQYF
J: TRBJ2-3
D: NA
V: TRBV12-3/TRBV12-4
size: few

DNA: TGCGCCAGCAGCCAAAATATGTGGGAAACTGGTGAAGCTTTCTTT
CDR3: CASSQNMWETGEAFF
J: TRBJ1-1
D: NA
V: TRBV4-1
size: medium-sized

DNA: TGCGCCAGCAGTCTTGGAGAGACTATCCTAGATAAGGCCCTCCACTTT
CDR3: CASSLGETILDKALHF
J: TRBJ1-6
D: NA
V: TRBV5-1
size: NA

DNA: TGTGCCAGCGGTTTTCCCCCTCCTAACACAGATACGCACTATTTT
CDR3: CASGFPPPNTDTHYF
J: TRBJ2-3
D: NA
V: TRBV12-3/TRBV12-4
size: NA